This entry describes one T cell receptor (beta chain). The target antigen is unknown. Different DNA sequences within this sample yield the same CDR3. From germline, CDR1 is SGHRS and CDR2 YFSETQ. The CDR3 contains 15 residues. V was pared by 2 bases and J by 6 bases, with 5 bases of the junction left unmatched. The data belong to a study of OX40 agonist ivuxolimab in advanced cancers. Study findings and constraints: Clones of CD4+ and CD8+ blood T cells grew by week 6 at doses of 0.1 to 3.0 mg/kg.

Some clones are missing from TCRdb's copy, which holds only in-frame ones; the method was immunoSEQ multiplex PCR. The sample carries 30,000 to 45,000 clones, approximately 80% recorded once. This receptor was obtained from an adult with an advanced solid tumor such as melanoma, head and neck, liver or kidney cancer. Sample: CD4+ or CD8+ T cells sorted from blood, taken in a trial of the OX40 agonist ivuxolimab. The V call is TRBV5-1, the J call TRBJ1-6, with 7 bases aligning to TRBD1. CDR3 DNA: TGCGCCAGCAGCTTAGACAGGGCGGCTAATTCACCCCTCCACTTT. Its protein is CASSLDRAANSPLHF.